This is a list of T cell receptor beta chains from one sample in a study of beta chain features in type 1 diabetes. Data came from immunoSEQ multiplex PCR; TCRdb stores just in-frame clones and leaves some out. The sample has some 220,000 clones, about a tenth seen once. The sequencing sample was made of central memory CD4+ T cells from blood. These TCRs come from a man aged 18 to 35 in good health. Both conserved end residues are part of each CDR3. Fields, in order: D gene, clone size, V gene, J gene, CDR3 protein, CDR3 DNA. The D gene is left open where the match is weak. Size is omitted from some rows. Given values are once, few, many or a class for expanded clones.

d_call: NA; clone_size: many; v_call: TRBV29-1; j_call: TRBJ1-3; cdr3_aa: CSAGAGNTIYF; cdr3_nt: TGCAGCGCTGGGGCTGGAAACACCATATATTTT
d_call: NA; clone_size: many; v_call: TRBV19; j_call: TRBJ2-1; cdr3_aa: CASSIESGAPQARGRQFF; cdr3_nt: TGTGCCAGTAGTATTGAATCCGGGGCCCCGCAAGCCCGGGGCCGGCAGTTCTTC
d_call: NA; clone_size: many; v_call: TRBV5-6; j_call: TRBJ2-3; cdr3_aa: CASSLRAYTDTQYF; cdr3_nt: TGTGCCAGCAGCTTGAGAGCGTACACAGATACGCAGTATTTT
d_call: TRBD2; clone_size: NA; v_call: TRBV4-3; j_call: TRBJ2-7; cdr3_aa: CASSQDLAGGREQYF; cdr3_nt: TGCGCCAGCAGCCAAGATTTAGCGGGAGGAAGGGAGCAGTACTTC
d_call: TRBD1; clone_size: few; v_call: TRBV18; j_call: TRBJ2-3; cdr3_aa: CASSYDRGTADTQYF; cdr3_nt: TGTGCCAGCTCGTACGACAGGGGTACCGCAGATACGCAGTATTTT
d_call: NA; clone_size: NA; v_call: TRBV18; j_call: TRBJ2-3; cdr3_aa: CASSPPPGTDTQYF; cdr3_nt: TGTGCCAGCTCACCACCGCCGGGCACAGATACGCAGTATTTT
d_call: TRBD1; clone_size: NA; v_call: TRBV5-6; j_call: TRBJ2-6; cdr3_aa: CASQLEDRLSGANVLTF; cdr3_nt: TGTGCCAGTCAGCTAGAGGACAGGCTCTCTGGGGCCAACGTCCTGACTTTC
d_call: NA; clone_size: many; v_call: TRBV9; j_call: TRBJ2-1; cdr3_aa: CASSALQGWEQFF; cdr3_nt: TGTGCCAGCAGCGCCCTACAGGGATGGGAGCAGTTCTTC
d_call: TRBD2; clone_size: NA; v_call: TRBV7-9; j_call: TRBJ2-5; cdr3_aa: CASSLAGGETQYF; cdr3_nt: TGTGCCAGCAGCTTAGCGGGAGGGGAGACCCAGTACTTC
d_call: NA; clone_size: few; v_call: TRBV28; j_call: TRBJ2-7; cdr3_aa: CASSFHDRSSYEQYF; cdr3_nt: TGTGCCAGCAGTTTCCACGACAGGAGCTCCTACGAGCAGTACTTC
d_call: NA; clone_size: NA; v_call: TRBV6-5; j_call: TRBJ2-1; cdr3_aa: CASSLKPSSYNEQFF; cdr3_nt: TGTGCCAGCAGTCTTAAGCCCAGCTCCTACAATGAGCAGTTCTTC
d_call: TRBD2; clone_size: NA; v_call: TRBV4-1; j_call: TRBJ2-1; cdr3_aa: CASSQGALAGFRNEQFF; cdr3_nt: TGCGCCAGCAGCCAAGGAGCACTAGCGGGTTTTAGGAATGAGCAGTTCTTC
d_call: NA; clone_size: few; v_call: TRBV14; j_call: TRBJ1-3; cdr3_aa: CASSQRGMGPPGNTIYF; cdr3_nt: TGTGCCAGCAGCCAGCGGGGGATGGGGCCTCCGGGAAACACCATATATTTT
d_call: NA; clone_size: NA; v_call: TRBV28; j_call: TRBJ1-2; cdr3_aa: CASSTGYYGYTF; cdr3_nt: TGTGCCAGCAGTACAGGGTACTATGGCTACACCTTC
d_call: TRBD1; clone_size: NA; v_call: TRBV7-2; j_call: TRBJ2-7; cdr3_aa: CASSLVPTGLSSYEQYF; cdr3_nt: TGTGCCAGCAGCTTAGTACCGACAGGGCTTAGCTCCTACGAGCAGTACTTC
d_call: NA; clone_size: NA; v_call: TRBV27; j_call: TRBJ2-2; cdr3_aa: CASSFSTANTGELFF; cdr3_nt: TGTGCCAGCAGTTTTTCTACAGCGAACACCGGGGAGCTGTTTTTT
d_call: NA; clone_size: few; v_call: TRBV29-1; j_call: TRBJ1-1; cdr3_aa: CSVETGNTEAFF; cdr3_nt: TGCAGCGTAGAGACAGGGAACACTGAAGCTTTCTTT
d_call: NA; clone_size: NA; v_call: TRBV5-1; j_call: TRBJ2-1; cdr3_aa: CASSLNYNEQFF; cdr3_nt: TGCGCCAGCAGCCTGAATTACAATGAGCAGTTCTTC
d_call: NA; clone_size: NA; v_call: TRBV5-1; j_call: TRBJ2-7; cdr3_aa: CASSLAGSGLTYEQYF; cdr3_nt: TGCGCCAGCAGCTTGGCCGGGAGCGGGCTAACCTACGAGCAGTACTTC
d_call: NA; clone_size: few; v_call: TRBV5-1; j_call: TRBJ2-1; cdr3_aa: CASSLDSSPYNEQFF; cdr3_nt: TGCGCCAGCAGCCTGGACTCCTCCCCCTACAATGAGCAGTTCTTC
d_call: NA; clone_size: NA; v_call: TRBV7-3; j_call: TRBJ2-1; cdr3_aa: CASSLRGNEQFF; cdr3_nt: TGTGCCAGCAGCTTAAGAGGGAATGAGCAGTTCTTC
d_call: TRBD1; clone_size: few; v_call: TRBV5-1; j_call: TRBJ1-1; cdr3_aa: CASSPTGADTEAFF; cdr3_nt: TGCGCCAGCAGCCCGACAGGGGCGGATACTGAAGCTTTCTTT
d_call: NA; clone_size: many; v_call: TRBV29-1; j_call: TRBJ1-1; cdr3_aa: CSVEGQMNTEAFF; cdr3_nt: TGCAGCGTTGAGGGACAAATGAACACTGAAGCTTTCTTT
d_call: NA; clone_size: many; v_call: TRBV5-1; j_call: TRBJ1-1; cdr3_aa: CASSLHGQGTGYTEAFF; cdr3_nt: TGCGCCAGCAGCTTGCATGGGCAGGGGACGGGGTACACTGAAGCTTTCTTT
d_call: NA; clone_size: few; v_call: TRBV30; j_call: TRBJ1-1; cdr3_aa: CAWSVGSGGSLF; cdr3_nt: TGTGCCTGGAGTGTAGGATCTGGGGGTTCTCTCTTT
d_call: TRBD2; clone_size: NA; v_call: TRBV27; j_call: TRBJ2-7; cdr3_aa: CASRGSGFSYEQYF; cdr3_nt: TGTGCCAGCAGGGGTAGCGGGTTCTCCTACGAGCAGTACTTC